This T cell receptor (beta chain) was obtained from a study of blood T cell repertoires in COVID-19. Study details: Acute and convalescent COVID-19 specimens originated in the United States, Italy and Spain. T cells, B-cell-depleted T cells, or PBMCs provided the cDNA or gDNA that served as material.

Germline V CDR1 and CDR2: SGDLS, YYNGEE. The CDR3 has 16 amino acids. The trim removed 1 base at V and 4 bases at J, leaving 6 bases unmatched. As handled by the study authors: It was from reference gene primer amplification that nucleated cell counts were estimated. The table came from immunoSEQ multiplex PCR; TCRdb's copy has only in-frame clones and leaves some out. The V and J calls and clone size are taken from that table; D and trimming were inferred from the DNA. The sample has some 87,000 clones; 78% are singletons. The receptor was isolated from a human donor in a cohort sampled during active COVID-19. The chain recombines TRBV9 with TRBJ2-2; 8 bases agree with TRBD1. The material sequenced was peripheral blood. Here the CDR3 DNA reads TGTGCCAGCAGCGTACGACAACAGGGGGGCACCGGGGAGCTGTTTTTT. Encoded protein: CASSVRQQGGTGELFF.